Listed below are T cell receptor beta chains from one sample, sequenced in a study of shared clonotypes between healthy human individuals. The repertoire was sequenced with immunoSEQ multiplex PCR; TCRdb's copy has only in-frame clones and lacks some. The data show over 850,000 clones, about 80% seen once. The sequenced material came from memory CD4+ T cells from PBMCs. The receptors come from a man between 18 and 35 years old in good health. Some clones in this sample may be carry-over from other donors' samples. Each CDR3 is given with its conserved first and last residue. A D gene is named only where the DNA matches it firmly. Size is stated for part of the rows, as once, few or many counts, or as a class when the clone is expanded.

size | J | V | D | DNA | CDR3
NA | TRBJ1-4 | TRBV6-5 | NA | TGTGCCAGCAGTTACGGGGGCGCGGATGAAAAACTGTTTTTT | CASSYGGADEKLFF
few | TRBJ1-4 | TRBV28 | NA | TGTGCCAGCAGTAGAGGCTTTCTTAATGAAAAACTGTTTTTT | CASSRGFLNEKLFF
NA | TRBJ1-1 | TRBV5-8 | NA | TGTGCCAGCAGCTGGGAGGAATTCACTGAAGCTTTCTTT | CASSWEEFTEAFF
NA | TRBJ1-2 | TRBV28 | TRBD1 | TGTGCCAGCAGTCCAACGACAGGGAGGGGCTACACCTTC | CASSPTTGRGYTF
NA | TRBJ2-7 | TRBV10-3 | TRBD2 | TGTGCCATCAGTGATTCCACTAGCGGCTACGAGCAGTACTTC | CAISDSTSGYEQYF
NA | TRBJ1-1 | TRBV5-6 | NA | TGTGCCAGCAGCTCCCGAGGGAGGGCCACTGAAGCTTTCTTT | CASSSRGRATEAFF
NA | TRBJ1-5 | TRBV5-1 | NA | TGCGCCAGCAGCCCGGACCTAAATCAGCCCCAGCATTTT | CASSPDLNQPQHF
few | TRBJ1-5 | TRBV2 | NA | TGTGCCAGCTCCCCGGGGGCCAATCAGCCCCAGCATTTT | CASSPGANQPQHF
NA | TRBJ1-2 | TRBV28 | NA | TGTGCCAGCAGTTTAATCCCAGGGGCCAACTATGGCTACACCTTC | CASSLIPGANYGYTF
NA | TRBJ1-1 | TRBV6-1 | NA | TGTGCCAGCAGTGAAATGACCCAGGGGAAAGCTTTCTTT | CASSEMTQGKAFF
few | TRBJ1-2 | TRBV19 | TRBD1 | TGTGCCAGTAGTACCATAGACAGGGGCGGCTACACCTTC | CASSTIDRGGYTF